Sequencing of this TCR beta chain was carried out in a study of CXCR3-negative and CXCR3-positive naive CD8 T cells. General study findings and limits: Once cells were cryopreserved, CXCR3 expression went down partly, and most assays used fresh PBMCs. Naive CXCR3-positive and CXCR3-negative cells shared TRBV-TRBJ usage; memory cells diverged. No difference in surface CD5 was seen between naive subsets, and TCR strength was inferred from TRB CDR3 properties.

UMI labels and 5' RACE were used to prepare the TRB cDNA libraries. TCRdb reanalyzed the 5' RACE reads, giving one entry per CDR3 protein sequence and no DNA. Its listing shows about 24,000 distinct CDR3 sequences. In the case of this clonotype: Its antigen is undetermined.

The V gene's germline CDR1 is DFQATT and CDR2 SNEGSKA (reference sequence). CDR3 length equals 16 residues. The gene calls are TRBV20-1 and TRBJ2-1; the D call from TCRdb, TRBD1, cannot be confirmed without DNA. The sample consisted of naive CXCR3- CD8+ T cells from blood. Subset of the sample: CD45RO-CCR7+CD27+CD95- naive CD8+ T cells lacking CXCR3 (TNR3-). This TCR came from a human donor in good health. Some clones in this sample may be carry-over from other donors' samples. CDR3 sequence: CSARDVGTVEYNEQFF.